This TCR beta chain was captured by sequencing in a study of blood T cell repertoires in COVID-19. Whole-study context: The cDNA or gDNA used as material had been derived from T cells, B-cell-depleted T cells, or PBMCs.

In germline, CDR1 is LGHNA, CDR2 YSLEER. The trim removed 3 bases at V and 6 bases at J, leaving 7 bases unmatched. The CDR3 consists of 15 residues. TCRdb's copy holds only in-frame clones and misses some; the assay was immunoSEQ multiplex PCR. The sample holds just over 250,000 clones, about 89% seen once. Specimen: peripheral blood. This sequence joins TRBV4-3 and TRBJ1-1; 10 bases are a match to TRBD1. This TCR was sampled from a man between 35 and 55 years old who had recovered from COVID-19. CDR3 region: CASSHSGTGDAEAFF. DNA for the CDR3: TGCGCCAGCAGCCACTCCGGGACAGGGGACGCTGAAGCTTTCTTT.